This passage covers 7 T cell receptor beta chains from one sample sequenced in a study of cytomegalovirus exposure and HLA in healthy donors. The PCR made use of 60 Vbeta and 13 Jbeta primers. The table came from immunoSEQ multiplex PCR; TCRdb's copy has only in-frame clones and leaves some out. Recorded here are around 130,000 clones; the top ten clones represent 1.5% to 2.5%. The material sequenced was PBMCs. The receptors were sampled from a woman aged 55-69 years in good health and CMV-seronegative.

This rearrangement joins TRBV4-1 to TRBJ1-4; tentative D call: TRBD1 (5 bases). From germline, CDR1 is MGHRA and CDR2 YSYEKL. V lost 8 bases to trimming and J lost 2 bases, with 15 bases between them. The CDR3 consists of 15 residues. CDR3 sequence reads: CASGKAGTTNEKLFF. In nucleotides, the CDR3 is TGCGCCAGCGGAAAAGCCGGGACTACTAATGAAAAACTGTTTTTT.

The chain couples TRBV6-5 to TRBJ2-3; TRBD2 matches at 9 bases. Losses at the gene ends were 2 bases for V and 4 bases for J; bases not matched to a gene: 1. Germline V gene lookup returns CDR1 MNHEY and CDR2 SVGAGI. The CDR3 runs to 14 residues. The CDR3 DNA reads TGTGCCAGCAGTTACGGGACTAGCTCAGATACGCAGTATTTT. As protein: CASSYGTSSDTQYF.

The rearrangement joins TRBV9 to TRBJ1-2, with TRBD1 as a possible D gene (5 bases). V was shortened by 0 bases and J by 0 bases, with 18 bases between the two germline ends. CDR1 and CDR2 from the germline V gene are SGDLS and YYNGEE. The CDR3 runs to 18 residues. CDR3 sequence: CASSVGGVTGEANYGYTF. The CDR3, as DNA: TGTGCCAGCAGCGTAGGGGGGGTTACGGGCGAGGCTAACTATGGCTACACCTTC.

The chain combines TRBV5-3 with TRBJ1-2, with 10 bases matching TRBD1. TRBV5-3 is labeled an ORF, and its function is uncertain. J was trimmed by 8 bases and V by 3 bases; bases with no gene match: 7. This CDR3 comprises 14 residues. The CDR3 loop is CARSCPGTGAGYTF. The DNA of the CDR3 is TGTGCCAGAAGCTGCCCCGGGACAGGGGCCGGCTACACCTTC.

The rearrangement links TRBV5-6 to TRBJ1-5, with D possibly matching TRBD1 (6 bases). The germline V gene has CDR1 SGHDT and CDR2 YYEEEE. The V and J ends lost 0 bases and 5 bases respectively, with 12 bases between them. CDR3 length equals 15 residues. The CDR3 loop reads CASSLGSRGDQPQHF. CDR3 bases: TGTGCCAGCAGCTTGGGGTCCAGGGGCGATCAGCCCCAGCATTTT.

This sequence joins TRBV28 and TRBJ2-7, with D hard to call. In germline, CDR1 is MDHEN, CDR2 SYDVKM. The CDR3 has 15 amino acids. V lost 0 bases to trimming and J lost 3 bases, with 12 bases between them. The CDR3 bases are TGTGCCAGCAGTTTATGGGCAGGCTCCGACTACGAGCAGTACTTC. Its protein product is CASSLWAGSDYEQYF.

This chain links TRBV7-8 with TRBJ2-7, with 8 positions matching TRBD2. With V trimmed by 3 bases and J by 0 bases, 10 bases remained unmatched. CDR3 length: 17 residues. Germline V lookup: CDR1 SGHVS, CDR2 FQNEAQ. Here the CDR3 reads CASSLGIAGGTSYEQYF. CDR3 DNA: TGTGCCAGCAGCTTGGGTATTGCGGGGGGAACCTCCTACGAGCAGTACTTC.